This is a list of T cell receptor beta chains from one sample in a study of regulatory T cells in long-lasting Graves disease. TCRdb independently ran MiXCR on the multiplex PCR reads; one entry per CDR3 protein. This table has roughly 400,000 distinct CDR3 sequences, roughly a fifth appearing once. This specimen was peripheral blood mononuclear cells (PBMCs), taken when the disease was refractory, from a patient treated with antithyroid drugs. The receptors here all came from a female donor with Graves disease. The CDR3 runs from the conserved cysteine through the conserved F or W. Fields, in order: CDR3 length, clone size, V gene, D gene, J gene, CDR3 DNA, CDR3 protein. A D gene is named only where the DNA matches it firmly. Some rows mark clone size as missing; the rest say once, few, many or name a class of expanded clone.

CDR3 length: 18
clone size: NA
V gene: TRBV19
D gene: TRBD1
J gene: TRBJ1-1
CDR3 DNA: TGTGCCAGTAGTCTTAACACCCCGAACAGGGGGGTTGGCACTGAAGCTTTCTTT
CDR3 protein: CASSLNTPNRGVGTEAFF

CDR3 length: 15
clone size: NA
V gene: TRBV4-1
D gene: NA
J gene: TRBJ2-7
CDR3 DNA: TGCGCCAGCAGCCAAGCCGGCGGCCTCTCCTACGAGCAGTACTTC
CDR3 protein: CASSQAGGLSYEQYF

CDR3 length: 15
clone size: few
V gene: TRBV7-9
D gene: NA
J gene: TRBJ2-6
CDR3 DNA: TGTGCCAGCAGCGCCCCCCCCCCTGGGGCCAACGTCCTGACTTTC
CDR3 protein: CASSAPPPGANVLTF

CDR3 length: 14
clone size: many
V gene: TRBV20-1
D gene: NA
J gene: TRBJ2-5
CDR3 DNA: TGCAGTGCTAGAGACACCTCCCCCCAAGAGACCCAGTACTTC
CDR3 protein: CSARDTSPQETQYF

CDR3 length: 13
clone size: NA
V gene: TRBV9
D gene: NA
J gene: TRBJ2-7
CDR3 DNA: TGTGCCAGCAGCGTGCTCTTTTTCTACGAGCAGTACTTC
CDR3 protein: CASSVLFFYEQYF

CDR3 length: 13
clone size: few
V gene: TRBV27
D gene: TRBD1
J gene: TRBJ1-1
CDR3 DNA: TGTGCCAGCAGCCGAATCGACAGGGGATCAGCTTTCTTT
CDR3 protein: CASSRIDRGSAFF

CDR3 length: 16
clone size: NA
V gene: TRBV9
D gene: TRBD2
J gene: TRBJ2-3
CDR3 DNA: TGTGCCAGCAGCGTAGGATTAGCGGGAGGCGCAGATACGCAGTATTTT
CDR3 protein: CASSVGLAGGADTQYF

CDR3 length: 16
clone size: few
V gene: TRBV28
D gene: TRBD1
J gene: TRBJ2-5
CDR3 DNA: TGTGCCAGCAGTTTTTTCGGGACAGGGAGTCGAGAGACCCAGTACTTC
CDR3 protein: CASSFFGTGSRETQYF

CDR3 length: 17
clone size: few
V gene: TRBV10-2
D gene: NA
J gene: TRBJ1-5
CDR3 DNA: TGCGCCAGCTCTCTACAGGGTCCCGGGACCGGGGGTCAGCCCCAGCATTTT
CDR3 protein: CASSLQGPGTGGQPQHF

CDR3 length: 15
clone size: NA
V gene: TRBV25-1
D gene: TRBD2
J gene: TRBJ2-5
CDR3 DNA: TGTGCCAGCAGTGTCGGACTAGCGGGAGCAGAGACCCAGTACTTC
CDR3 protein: CASSVGLAGAETQYF

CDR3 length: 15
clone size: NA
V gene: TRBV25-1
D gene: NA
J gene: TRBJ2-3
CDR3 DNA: TGTGCCAGCAGTGAATTGGGGCTAGTTGGGCATACGCAGTATTTT
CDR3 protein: CASSELGLVGHTQYF

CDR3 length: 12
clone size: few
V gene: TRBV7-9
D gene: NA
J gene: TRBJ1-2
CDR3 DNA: TGTGCCAGCAGCTTAGGACCTGAGGGCTACACCTTC
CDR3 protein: CASSLGPEGYTF

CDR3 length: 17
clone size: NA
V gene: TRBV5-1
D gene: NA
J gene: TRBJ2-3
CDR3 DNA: TGCGCCAGCAGCTTGGTTTTTGGAGGCTTTAGCACAGATACGCAGTATTTT
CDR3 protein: CASSLVFGGFSTDTQYF

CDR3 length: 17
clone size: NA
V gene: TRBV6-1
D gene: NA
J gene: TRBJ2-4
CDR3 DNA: TGTGCCAGCACCCTGGGGCTAGGTGAGCTAGCCAAAAACATTCAGTACTTC
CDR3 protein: CASTLGLGELAKNIQYF

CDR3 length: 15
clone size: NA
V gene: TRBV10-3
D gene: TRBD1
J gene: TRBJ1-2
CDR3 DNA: TGTGCCAACGCCGACAACCCACAGGGGCAGGATGGCTACACCTTC
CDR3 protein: CANADNPQGQDGYTF

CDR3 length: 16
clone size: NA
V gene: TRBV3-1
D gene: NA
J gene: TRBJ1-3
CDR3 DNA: TGTGCCAGCAGCCAAGGAATTGGGGGCCTCGGAAACACCATATATTTT
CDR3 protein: CASSQGIGGLGNTIYF

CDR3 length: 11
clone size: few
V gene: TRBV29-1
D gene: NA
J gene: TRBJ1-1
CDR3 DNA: TGCAGCGTTGCGGTAAACACTGAAGCTTTCTTT
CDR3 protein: CSVAVNTEAFF

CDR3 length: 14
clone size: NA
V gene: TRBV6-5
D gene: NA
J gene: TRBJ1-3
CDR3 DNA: TGTGCCAGCAGTTCAGGGTCTACTGGAAACACCATATATTTT
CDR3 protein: CASSSGSTGNTIYF

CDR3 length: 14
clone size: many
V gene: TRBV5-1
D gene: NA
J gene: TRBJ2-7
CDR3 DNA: TGCGCCAGCAGCTTTGGTGGGACATCCTACGAGCAGTACTTC
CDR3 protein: CASSFGGTSYEQYF

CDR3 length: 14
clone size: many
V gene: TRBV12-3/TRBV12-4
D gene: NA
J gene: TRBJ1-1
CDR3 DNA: TGTGCCAGCAACCTATTCAACAGGGACACTGAAGCTTTCTTT
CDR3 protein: CASNLFNRDTEAFF

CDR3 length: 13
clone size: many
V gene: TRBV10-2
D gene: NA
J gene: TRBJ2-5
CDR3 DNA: TGCGCCAGCAGTGACGGGCCGAGGGAGACCCAGTACTTC
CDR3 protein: CASSDGPRETQYF

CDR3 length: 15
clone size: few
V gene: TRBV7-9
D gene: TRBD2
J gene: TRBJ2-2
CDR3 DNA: TGTGCCAGCAGCTTATATAGCGGGAGGAACGGGGAGCTGTTTTTT
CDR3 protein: CASSLYSGRNGELFF

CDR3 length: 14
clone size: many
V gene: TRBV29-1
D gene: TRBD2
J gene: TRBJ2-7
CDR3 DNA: TGCAGCACCCAGCAGGGGAGCGGGAGAAGCGAGCAGTACTTC
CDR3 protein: CSTQQGSGRSEQYF

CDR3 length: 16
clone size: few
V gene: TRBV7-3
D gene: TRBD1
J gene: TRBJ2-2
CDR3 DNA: TGTGCCAGCAGCTCCGTAGGGACAGGGGGCACCGGGGAGCTGTTTTTT
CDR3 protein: CASSSVGTGGTGELFF

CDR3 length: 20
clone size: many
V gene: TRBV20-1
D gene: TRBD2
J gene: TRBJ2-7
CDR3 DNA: TGCAGTGCTAGCAATGGGGGGGGACATATTCCGGGACTAGGCCCCTACGAGCAGTACTTC
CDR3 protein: CSASNGGGHIPGLGPYEQYF

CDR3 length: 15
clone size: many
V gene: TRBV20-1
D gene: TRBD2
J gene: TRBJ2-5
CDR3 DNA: TGCAGTGCTAGAGCAGGGACTAGCGTCCAAGAGACCCAGTACTTC
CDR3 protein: CSARAGTSVQETQYF

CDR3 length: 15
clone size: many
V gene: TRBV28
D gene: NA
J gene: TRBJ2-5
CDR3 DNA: TGTGCCAGCAGTTTAGCAGCTGAGCTTTCGGAGACCCAGTACTTC
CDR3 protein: CASSLAAELSETQYF

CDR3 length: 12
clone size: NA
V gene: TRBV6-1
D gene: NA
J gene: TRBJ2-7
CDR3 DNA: TGTGCCAGCAGTAACCTCCCCGTTGGGCAGTACTTC
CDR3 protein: CASSNLPVGQYF

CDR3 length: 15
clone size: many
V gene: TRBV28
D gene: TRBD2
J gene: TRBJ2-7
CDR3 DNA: TGTGCCAGCTCGAACCGAGCGGGAGGGCCAGGAGAGCAGTACTTC
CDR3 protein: CASSNRAGGPGEQYF

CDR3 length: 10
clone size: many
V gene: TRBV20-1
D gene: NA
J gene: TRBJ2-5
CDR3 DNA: TGCAGTGCGGAGAGGGAGACCCAGTACTTC
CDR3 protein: CSAERETQYF

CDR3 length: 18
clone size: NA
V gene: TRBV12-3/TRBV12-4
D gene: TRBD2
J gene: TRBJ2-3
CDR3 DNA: TGTGCCAGCAGTTACTCCTCCCTCCTAGCGGGAGTTAGGGATACGCAGTATTTT
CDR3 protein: CASSYSSLLAGVRDTQYF

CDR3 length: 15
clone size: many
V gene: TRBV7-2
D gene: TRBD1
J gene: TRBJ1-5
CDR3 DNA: TGTGCCAGCAGGATCGGACAGGGTGGAAATCAGCCCCAGCATTTT
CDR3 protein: CASRIGQGGNQPQHF

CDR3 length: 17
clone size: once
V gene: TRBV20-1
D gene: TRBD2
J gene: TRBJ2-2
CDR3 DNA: TGCAGTGCTAGAGATAGGCCTGGGACTAGCGGGAACGGGGAGCTGTTTTTT
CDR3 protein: CSARDRPGTSGNGELFF

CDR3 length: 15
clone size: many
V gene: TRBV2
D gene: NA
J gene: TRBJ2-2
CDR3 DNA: TGTGCCACCGTCTTACAGGGTTCGTACACCGGGGAGCTGTTTTTT
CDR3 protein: CATVLQGSYTGELFF

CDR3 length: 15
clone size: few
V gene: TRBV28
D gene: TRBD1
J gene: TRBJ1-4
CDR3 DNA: TGTGCCAGCAGCCAGACAGGGGTTCGGAGTGAAAAACTGTTTTTT
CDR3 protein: CASSQTGVRSEKLFF

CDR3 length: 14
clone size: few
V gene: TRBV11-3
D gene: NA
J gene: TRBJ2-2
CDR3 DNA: TGTGCCAGCAGCTTTTCCGGACTTGACGGGGAGCTGTTTTTT
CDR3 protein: CASSFSGLDGELFF

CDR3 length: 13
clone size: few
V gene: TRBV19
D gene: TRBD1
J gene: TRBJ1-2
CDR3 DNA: TGTGCCAGTAGTATAGGACAGGGAAAAGGCTACACCTTC
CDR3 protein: CASSIGQGKGYTF

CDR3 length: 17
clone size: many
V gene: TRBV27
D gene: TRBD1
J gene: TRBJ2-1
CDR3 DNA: TGTGCCAGCAAACCCGGGACAGGGGACAGCTCCTACAATGAGCAGTTCTTC
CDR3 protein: CASKPGTGDSSYNEQFF

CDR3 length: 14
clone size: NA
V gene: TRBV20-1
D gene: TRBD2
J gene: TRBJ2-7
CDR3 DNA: TGCAGTGCTAGCCCCAATGGGGGGGTGGGCGAGCAGTACTTC
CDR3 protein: CSASPNGGVGEQYF

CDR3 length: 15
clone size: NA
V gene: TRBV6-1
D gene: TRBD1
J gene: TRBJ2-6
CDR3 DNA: TGTGCCAGCGGGACAGGGAGTACTGGGGCCAACGTCCTGACTTTC
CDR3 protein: CASGTGSTGANVLTF